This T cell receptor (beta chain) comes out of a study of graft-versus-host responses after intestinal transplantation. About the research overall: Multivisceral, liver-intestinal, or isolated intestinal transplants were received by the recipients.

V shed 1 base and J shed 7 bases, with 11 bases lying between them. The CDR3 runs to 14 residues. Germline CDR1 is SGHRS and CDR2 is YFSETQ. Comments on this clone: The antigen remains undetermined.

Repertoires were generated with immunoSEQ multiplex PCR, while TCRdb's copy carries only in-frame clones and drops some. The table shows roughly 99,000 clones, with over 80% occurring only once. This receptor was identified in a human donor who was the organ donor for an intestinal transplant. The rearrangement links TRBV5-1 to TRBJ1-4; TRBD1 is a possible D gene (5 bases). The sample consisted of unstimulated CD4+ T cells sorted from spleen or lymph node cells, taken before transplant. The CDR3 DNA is TGCGCCAGCAGCTTGAGCAGGGAGGGTGAAAAACTGTTTTTT. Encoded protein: CASSLSREGEKLFF.